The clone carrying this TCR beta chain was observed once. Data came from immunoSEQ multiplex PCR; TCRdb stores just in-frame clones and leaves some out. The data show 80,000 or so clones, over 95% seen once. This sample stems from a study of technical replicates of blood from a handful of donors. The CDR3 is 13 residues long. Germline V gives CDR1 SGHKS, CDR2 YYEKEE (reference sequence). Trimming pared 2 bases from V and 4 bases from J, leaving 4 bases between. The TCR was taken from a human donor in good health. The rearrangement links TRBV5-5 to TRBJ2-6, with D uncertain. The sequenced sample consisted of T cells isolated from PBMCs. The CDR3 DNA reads TGTGCCAGCAGCTTCCTCGGGGCCAACGTCCTGACTTTC. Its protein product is CASSFLGANVLTF.